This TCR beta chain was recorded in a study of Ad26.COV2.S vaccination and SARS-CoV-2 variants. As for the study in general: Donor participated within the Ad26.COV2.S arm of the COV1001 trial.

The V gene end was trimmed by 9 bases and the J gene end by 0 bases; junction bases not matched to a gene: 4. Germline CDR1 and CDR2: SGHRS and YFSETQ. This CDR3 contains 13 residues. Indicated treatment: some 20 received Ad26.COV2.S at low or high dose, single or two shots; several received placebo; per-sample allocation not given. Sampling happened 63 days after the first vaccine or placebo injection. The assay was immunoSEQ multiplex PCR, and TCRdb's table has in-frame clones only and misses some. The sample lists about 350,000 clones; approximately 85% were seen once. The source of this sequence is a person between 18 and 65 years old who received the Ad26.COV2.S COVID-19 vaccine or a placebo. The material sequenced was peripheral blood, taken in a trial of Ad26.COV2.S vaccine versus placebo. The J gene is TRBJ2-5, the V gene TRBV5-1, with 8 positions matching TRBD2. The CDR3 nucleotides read TGCGCCACGACGCGGGGGGACCAAGAGACCCAGTACTTC. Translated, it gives CATTRGDQETQYF.